The clone carrying this T cell receptor beta chain was found many times. The length of the CDR3 is 14 residues. V lost 5 bases, J lost 5 bases, and 15 bases lay in between. Germline V gene sequence: CDR1 SEHNR, CDR2 FQNEAQ (reference sequence). This specimen comes from a study of low-dose radiotherapy and immunotherapy resistance in tumors. Study-wide context: Dosing for Cohort 2 consisted of 1 Gy per fraction every two weeks, reaching a total of 13 Gy over 26 weeks.

Noted time point: before trial treatment. Along with nivolumab and ipilimumab, donors received aspirin, low-dose cyclophosphamide and low-dose radiotherapy. Those who qualified had advanced solid tumors (lacking tumor-infiltrating lymphocytes). Covering alpha and beta chains, TRAV- and TRBV-specific primers were used for the first-strand cDNA. Using a constant-region primer together with a V-primer adapter, TCRs were subjected to 20 to 25 PCR cycles of amplification. One entry per CDR3 protein, called by TCRdb with MiXCR from the reads. The sample shows 75,000 to 95,000 distinct CDR3 sequences, 9.4% of them seen only once.

The specimen comprised PBMCs, sampled before treatment. The TCR comes from a male donor with prostate cancer. V is TRBV7-9 and J is TRBJ2-5; no firm D call. CDR3 bases: TGTGCCAGCAGCCCACAAGGGCAGAAGGAGACCCAGTACTTC. Translating gives CASSPQGQKETQYF.